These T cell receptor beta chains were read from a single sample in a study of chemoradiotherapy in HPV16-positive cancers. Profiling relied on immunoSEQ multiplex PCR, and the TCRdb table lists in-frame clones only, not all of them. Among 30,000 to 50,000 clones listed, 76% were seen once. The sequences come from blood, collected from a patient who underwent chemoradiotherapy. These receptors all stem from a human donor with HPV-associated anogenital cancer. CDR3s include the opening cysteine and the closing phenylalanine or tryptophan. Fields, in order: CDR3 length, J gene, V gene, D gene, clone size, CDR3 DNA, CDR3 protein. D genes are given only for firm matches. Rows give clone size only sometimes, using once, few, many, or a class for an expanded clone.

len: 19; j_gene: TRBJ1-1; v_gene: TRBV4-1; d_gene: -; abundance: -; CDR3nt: TGCGCCAGCAGCCAAGATCCTCCTGATCTCCGAACCTTGAACACTGAAGCTTTCTTT; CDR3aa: CASSQDPPDLRTLNTEAFF
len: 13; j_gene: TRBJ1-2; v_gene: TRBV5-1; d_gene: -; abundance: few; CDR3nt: TGCGCCAGCAGTCTCACGGGACGCGAGGGCTACACCTTC; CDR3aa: CASSLTGREGYTF
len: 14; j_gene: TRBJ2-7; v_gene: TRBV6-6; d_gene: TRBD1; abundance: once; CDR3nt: TGTGCCAGCAGTGGGACAGGGTCAGGCTACGAGCAGTACTTC; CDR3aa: CASSGTGSGYEQYF
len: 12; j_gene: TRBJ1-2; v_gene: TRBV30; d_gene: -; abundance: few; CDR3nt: TGTGCCTGCTTGGGCGGGGGTTGGGGCTACACCTTC; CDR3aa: CACLGGGWGYTF
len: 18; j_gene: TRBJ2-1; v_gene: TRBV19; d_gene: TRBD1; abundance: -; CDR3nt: TGTGCCAGTAGTACCGGGACAGGGAGTCCAGAAGGTCGGAATGAGCAGTTCTTC; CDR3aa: CASSTGTGSPEGRNEQFF
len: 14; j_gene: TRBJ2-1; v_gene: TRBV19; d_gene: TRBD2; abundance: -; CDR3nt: TGTGCCAGTAGAACCGTAGCGGGGGGGAGGGAGCAGTTCTTC; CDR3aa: CASRTVAGGREQFF
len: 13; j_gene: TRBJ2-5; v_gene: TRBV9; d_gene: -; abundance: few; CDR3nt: TGTGCCAGCAGTGAGTACACAGGAGAGACCCAGTACTTC; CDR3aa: CASSEYTGETQYF
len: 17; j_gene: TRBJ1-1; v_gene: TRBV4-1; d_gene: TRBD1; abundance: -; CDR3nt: TGCGCCAGCAGCCACTCGACGCCGGGACAGGGTGTTACTGAAGCTTTCTTT; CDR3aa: CASSHSTPGQGVTEAFF
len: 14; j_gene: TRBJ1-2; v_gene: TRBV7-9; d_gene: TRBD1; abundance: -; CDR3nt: TGTGCCAGCAGCTACGGACAGGGGACTTATGGCTACACCTTC; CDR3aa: CASSYGQGTYGYTF
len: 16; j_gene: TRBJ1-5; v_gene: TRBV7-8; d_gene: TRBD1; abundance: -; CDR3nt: TGTGCCAGCAGCATATTAAGGACAGGAAGCAATCAGCCCCAGCATTTT; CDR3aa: CASSILRTGSNQPQHF
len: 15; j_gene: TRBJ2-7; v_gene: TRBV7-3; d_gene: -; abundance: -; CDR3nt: TGTGCCAGCAGCCCCCTTGGGGGCGCGGGCTACGAGCAGTACTTC; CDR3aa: CASSPLGGAGYEQYF
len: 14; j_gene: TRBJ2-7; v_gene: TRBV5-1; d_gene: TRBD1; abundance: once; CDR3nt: TGCGCCAGCAGCCAGGTTGGGACAGCCTACGAGCAGTACTTC; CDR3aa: CASSQVGTAYEQYF
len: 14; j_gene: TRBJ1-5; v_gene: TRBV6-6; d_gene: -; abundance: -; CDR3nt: TGTGCCGCGGCTTGGACGGTTAGCAATCAGCCCCAGCATTTT; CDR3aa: CAAAWTVSNQPQHF
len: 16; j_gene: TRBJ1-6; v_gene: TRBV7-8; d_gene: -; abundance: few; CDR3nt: TGTGCCAGCAGCCCCCTGGACAGAAACCTAAATTCACCCCTCCACTTT; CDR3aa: CASSPLDRNLNSPLHF
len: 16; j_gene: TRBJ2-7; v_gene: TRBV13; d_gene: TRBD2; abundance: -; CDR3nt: TGTGCCAGCAGTCCTAGGACTAGCGGGGTTACCTACGAGCAGTACTTC; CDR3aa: CASSPRTSGVTYEQYF
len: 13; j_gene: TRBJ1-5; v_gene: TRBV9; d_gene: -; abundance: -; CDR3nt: TGTGCCAGCAGCGTAGCTAGCGGAGGGCCCCAGCATTTT; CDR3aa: CASSVASGGPQHF
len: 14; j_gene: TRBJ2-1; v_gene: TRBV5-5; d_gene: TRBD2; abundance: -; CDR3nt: TGTGCCAGCAGCGCTAGCGGGGGGATCAATGAGCAGTTCTTC; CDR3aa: CASSASGGINEQFF
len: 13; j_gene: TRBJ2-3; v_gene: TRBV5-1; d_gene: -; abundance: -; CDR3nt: TGCGCCAGCAGCACCCAGGGTCCAGATACGCAGTATTTT; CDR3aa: CASSTQGPDTQYF
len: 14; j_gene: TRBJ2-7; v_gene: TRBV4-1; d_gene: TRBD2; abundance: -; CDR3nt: TGCGCCAGCAGCCAAGGACTAGCGAGCTACGAGCAGTACTTC; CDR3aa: CASSQGLASYEQYF
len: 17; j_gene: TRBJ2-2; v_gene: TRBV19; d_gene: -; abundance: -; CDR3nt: TGTGCCAGTTCAACCCACGCGAGGCGTAGGAACACCGGGGAGCTGTTTTTT; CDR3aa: CASSTHARRRNTGELFF
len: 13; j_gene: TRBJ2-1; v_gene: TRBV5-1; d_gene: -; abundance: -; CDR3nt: TGCGCCAGCAGCAAATCGGGGAACAATGAGCAGTTCTTC; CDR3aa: CASSKSGNNEQFF
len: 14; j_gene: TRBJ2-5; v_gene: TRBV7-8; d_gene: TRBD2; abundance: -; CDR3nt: TGTGCCAGCAGTTCTAGCGGGGGGAAAGAGACCCAGTACTTC; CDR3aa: CASSSSGGKETQYF
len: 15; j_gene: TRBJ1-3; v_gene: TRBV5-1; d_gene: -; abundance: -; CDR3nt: TGCGCCAGCAGCTTGGATGAGTGGGTTGGAAACACCATATATTTT; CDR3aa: CASSLDEWVGNTIYF
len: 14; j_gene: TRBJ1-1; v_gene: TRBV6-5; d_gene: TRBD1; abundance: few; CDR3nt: TGTGCCAGCACCTTAGACAGGGTCAACACTGAAGCTTTCTTT; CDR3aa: CASTLDRVNTEAFF
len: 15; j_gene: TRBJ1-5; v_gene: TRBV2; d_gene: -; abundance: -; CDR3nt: TGTGCCAGCAGTGAGGACAGTCTAAGCAATCAGCCCCAGCATTTT; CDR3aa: CASSEDSLSNQPQHF
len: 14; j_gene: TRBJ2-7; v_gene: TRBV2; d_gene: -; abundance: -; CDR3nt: TGTGCCAGCAGTGAAGCCCCAGGAACCTACGAGCAGTACTTC; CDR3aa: CASSEAPGTYEQYF
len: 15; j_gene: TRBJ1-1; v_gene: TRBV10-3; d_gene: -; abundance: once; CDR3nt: TGTGCCATCAGCCGCGGGACCCCGCTGGACACTGAAGCTTTCTTT; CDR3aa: CAISRGTPLDTEAFF
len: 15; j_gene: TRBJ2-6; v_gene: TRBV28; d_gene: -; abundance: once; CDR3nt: TGTGCCAGCAGGAAAGGGGGGTCTGGGGCCAACGTCCTGACTTTC; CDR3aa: CASRKGGSGANVLTF
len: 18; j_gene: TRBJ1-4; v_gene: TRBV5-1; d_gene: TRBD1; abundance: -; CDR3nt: TGCGCCAGCAGGACAGGGGGCGCGGTCAATACGGCGCTAGAAAAACTGTTTTTT; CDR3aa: CASRTGGAVNTALEKLFF
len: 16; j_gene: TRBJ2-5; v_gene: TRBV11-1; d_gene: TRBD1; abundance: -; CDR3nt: TGTGCCAGCAGCTTAGCTCTCCAGGGGGACCAAGAGACCCAGTACTTC; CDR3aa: CASSLALQGDQETQYF
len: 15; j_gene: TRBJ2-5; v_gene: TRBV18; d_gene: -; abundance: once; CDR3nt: TGTGCCAGCTCACCACCGGGCAGGGTGGGGGAGACCCAGTACTTC; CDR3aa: CASSPPGRVGETQYF
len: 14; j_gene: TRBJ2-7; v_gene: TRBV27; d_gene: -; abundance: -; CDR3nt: TGTGCCAGCAGTTTATCGGGCTTAAACTACGAGCAGTACTTC; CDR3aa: CASSLSGLNYEQYF
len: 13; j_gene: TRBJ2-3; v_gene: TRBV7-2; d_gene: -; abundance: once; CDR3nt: TGTGCCAGCAACTCCAGGGGTACAGATACGCAGTATTTT; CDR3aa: CASNSRGTDTQYF
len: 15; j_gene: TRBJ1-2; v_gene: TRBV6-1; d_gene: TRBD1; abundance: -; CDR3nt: TGTGCCAGCAGTGAGTGGTCAGGGGGAAACTATGGCTACACCTTC; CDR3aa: CASSEWSGGNYGYTF
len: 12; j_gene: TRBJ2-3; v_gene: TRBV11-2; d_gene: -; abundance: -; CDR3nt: TGTGCCAGCAGCTTACTAGGAGATACGCAGTATTTT; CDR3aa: CASSLLGDTQYF
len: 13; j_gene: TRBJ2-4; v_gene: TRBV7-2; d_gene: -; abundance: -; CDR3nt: TGTGCCAGCAGCTTAGAGGGGGGGGACATTCAGTACTTC; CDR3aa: CASSLEGGDIQYF
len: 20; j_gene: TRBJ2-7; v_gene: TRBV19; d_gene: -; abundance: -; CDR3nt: TGTGCCAGTAGTATGGGGTATCGCACGGGGTTGGCGGGGCCAACCTACGAGCAGTACTTC; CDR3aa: CASSMGYRTGLAGPTYEQYF
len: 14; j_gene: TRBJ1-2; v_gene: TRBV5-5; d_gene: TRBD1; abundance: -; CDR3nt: TGTGCCAGCAGCTCACAGGGGGCATGGGGTGACTACACCTTC; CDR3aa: CASSSQGAWGDYTF
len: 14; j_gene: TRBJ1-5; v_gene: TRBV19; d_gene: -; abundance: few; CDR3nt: TGTGCCAGTAGTATATTGGCCAGCAATCAGCCCCAGCATTTT; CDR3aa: CASSILASNQPQHF
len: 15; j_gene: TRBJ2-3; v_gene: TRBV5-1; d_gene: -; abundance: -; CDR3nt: TGCGCCAGCGGGTTGGAGGGGGCGTATAAAGATACGCAGTATTTT; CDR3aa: CASGLEGAYKDTQYF
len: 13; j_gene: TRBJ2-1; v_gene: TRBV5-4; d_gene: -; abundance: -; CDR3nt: TGTGCCAGCAGCTTGGAGACTCATGGTGAGCAGTTCTTC; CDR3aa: CASSLETHGEQFF
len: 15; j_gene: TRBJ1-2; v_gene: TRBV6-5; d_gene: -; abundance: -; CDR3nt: TGTGCCAGCAGTTACTCGACGTCAGGGGAGTATGGCTACACCTTC; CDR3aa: CASSYSTSGEYGYTF
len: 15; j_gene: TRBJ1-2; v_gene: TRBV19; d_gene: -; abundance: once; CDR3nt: TGTGCCAGTAGTATTAGGAGCAGGAGTAACTATGGCTACACCTTC; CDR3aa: CASSIRSRSNYGYTF
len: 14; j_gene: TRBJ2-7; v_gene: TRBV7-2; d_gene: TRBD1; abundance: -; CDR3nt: TGTGCCAGCAGCCCACAGGGGGGTATGTACGAGCAGTACTTC; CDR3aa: CASSPQGGMYEQYF
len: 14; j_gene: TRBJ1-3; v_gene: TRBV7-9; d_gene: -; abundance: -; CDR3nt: TGTGCCAGCAGCCCCGGTCTCTCTGGAAACACCATATATTTT; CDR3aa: CASSPGLSGNTIYF
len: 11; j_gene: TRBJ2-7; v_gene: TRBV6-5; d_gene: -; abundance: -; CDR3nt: TGTGCCAGCACCGAAGGATACGAGCAGTACTTC; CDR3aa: CASTEGYEQYF
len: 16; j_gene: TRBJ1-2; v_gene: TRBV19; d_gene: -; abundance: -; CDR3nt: TGTGCCAGTAGTGTGGCCGGGACACCTGTTAACTATGGCTACACCTTC; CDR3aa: CASSVAGTPVNYGYTF
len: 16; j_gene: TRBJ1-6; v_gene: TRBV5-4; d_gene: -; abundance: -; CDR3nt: TGTGCCAGCAGCTTGGAACCAAAAGGGTATAATTCACCCCTCCACTTT; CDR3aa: CASSLEPKGYNSPLHF